The clone carrying this TCR beta chain was counted only a few times. The antigen is unknown. The CDR3 loop spans 20 amino acids. The V and J ends lost 4 bases and 3 bases respectively, with 31 bases between them. Germline V gene lookup returns CDR1 ENHRY and CDR2 SYGVKD. The sample originates from a study of CD8 T cells in ankylosing spondylitis. TCRdb analysed the 5' RACE reads with MiXCR anew, one entry per CDR3 protein. This table holds approximately 300,000 distinct CDR3 sequences, 8% found once. Study-level points and caveats: Within ankylosing spondylitis blood, a TCR beta motif made up of under 10 highly homologous variants appeared to be characteristic.

This receptor was taken from a male donor with ankylosing spondylitis. Sample: blood, either unsorted or a sorted T cell fraction (not recorded which). The chain uses TRBV10-3 and TRBJ2-7, with D possibly being TRBD2 (7 bases). The CDR3 loop is CAISGPWEGGALPDFYEQYF. DNA for the CDR3: TGTGCCATCAGTGGACCTTGGGAGGGGGGGGCGCTTCCTGATTTCTACGAGCAGTACTTC.